The count of the clone carrying this T cell receptor (beta chain) is one. Its antigen is not known. There are 14 residues in the CDR3. After removal of 6 bases from V and 1 base from J, the junction contained 4 bases not matched to a gene. Germline V CDR1 and CDR2: MNHEY, SVGAGI. The source of the sample is a study of cytomegalovirus exposure and HLA in healthy donors. Study-wide results and caveats: Reportedly, diagnosis of cytomegalovirus status by the classifier showed high specificity and sensitivity. In a later analysis, a missense DCLRE1C variant was linked to TCR beta V- and J-gene trimming. CMV antigen specificity was confirmed in vitro for a few CMV-associated chains.

PCR primers comprised 60 Vbeta and 13 Jbeta primers. Libraries were prepared by immunoSEQ multiplex PCR; TCRdb keeps only in-frame clonotypes and omits some of them. The data show about 98,000 clones, under 80% seen once. The rearrangement joins TRBV6-5 to TRBJ2-7, with 9 bases matching TRBD1. Sequencing was carried out using PBMCs. This receptor was identified in a male donor in good health and CMV-seronegative. CDR3 protein: CASRTGTGSYEQYF. CDR3 in DNA: TGTGCCAGCAGGACCGGGACAGGGTCCTACGAGCAGTACTTC.